One TCR beta chain is described in this entry. Its antigen remains unknown. The data belong to a study of response to subunit inactivated influenza vaccine. General study findings and limits: Seasonal influenza vaccination, on each occasion, was suggested by the authors to recruit few new T cells.

Each CDR3 protein gets one entry after TCRdb re-called the RT-PCR reads with MiXCR. This repertoire shows 500,000 to 650,000 distinct CDR3 sequences, roughly 8.2% found once; its top ten account for about an eighth. V lost 8 bases to trimming and J lost 5 bases; unmatched junction nucleotides: 3. The CDR3 consists of 12 residues. From germline, CDR1 is ENHRY and CDR2 SYGVKD. The sequencing here drew on PBMCs from blood, taken around 25 months after vaccination. The TCR was taken from a man aged 50-75 years who received an inactivated influenza vaccine. J is TRBJ2-7 and V is TRBV10-3; 10 positions agree with TRBD1. The CDR3 DNA sequence: TGTGCCATCGGGGGACAGGGGAACGAGCAGTACTTC. Translating it yields CAIGGQGNEQYF.